Below are 8 T cell receptor beta chains sequenced from a single sample in a study of vaccination effects on CD4 cells after COVID-19. Antigen specificity for these receptors is unknown. Isolating CD4+ T cells followed more than eight days of culture. TCRdb's table, derived via immunoSEQ multiplex PCR, lists solely in-frame clones and lacks some. The table shows fewer than 40,000 clones, with roughly 70% occurring only once. Sequencing was performed on CD4+ T cells from PBMCs cultured without peptide, taken before COVID-19 vaccination. Receptors originate from a human donor who received a COVID-19 vaccine.

This chain connects TRBV27 to TRBJ1-2, with D perhaps matching TRBD1 (5 bases). This CDR3 has 13 residues. The V gene's germline CDR1 is MNHEY and CDR2 SMNVEV (reference sequence). V dropped 3 bases and J dropped 5 bases, with 10 bases sitting between them. The CDR3 nucleotides are TGTGCCAGCAGTTTGGGGGGGGTTTATGGCTACACCTTC. Translation: CASSLGGVYGYTF.

The genes are TRBV5-8 and TRBJ2-3; 9 bases fit TRBD2. Germline V lookup: CDR1 SGHTS, CDR2 YDEGEE. V shed 3 bases, J shed 1 base, and the junction held 3 bases outside the gene matches. The CDR3 runs to 15 residues. Written as DNA, the CDR3 is TGTGCCAGCAGCTACAAGCGGGGGGGCACAGATACGCAGTATTTT. This encodes CASSYKRGGTDTQYF.

The gene calls are TRBV5-4 and TRBJ2-6, with TRBD1 matching over 9 bases. The germline CDR1 and CDR2 sequences are SGHNT and YYREEE (reference sequence). The CDR3 spans 17 residues. Trimming took 4 bases from V and 0 from J; bases not matched to a gene: 5. Here the CDR3 reads CASSLGQGPSGANVLTF. The CDR3 nucleotides read TGTGCCAGCAGCCTGGGACAGGGTCCCTCTGGGGCCAACGTCCTGACTTTC.

The V call is TRBV7-9, the J call TRBJ2-7; 11 positions match TRBD2. CDR1 and CDR2 (germline): SEHNR, FQNEAQ (reference sequence). V lost 4 bases to trimming and J lost 3 bases; unmatched junction nucleotides: 8. The CDR3 sequence is 16 residues long. CDR3 in amino acids: CASSSARLAGHYEQYF. The CDR3 DNA reads TGTGCCAGCAGCTCCGCGCGACTAGCGGGGCACTACGAGCAGTACTTC.

This clone showed up just a few times. The rearrangement joins TRBV3-1 (or the pseudogene TRBV3-2) to TRBJ1-2; perhaps TRBD1 as D (5 bases). Per germline, CDR1 LGHDT and CDR2 YNNKEL (reference sequence). Trimming shortened V by 0 bases and J by 3 bases, and 17 bases separated the two germline ends. The CDR3 is 17 amino acids. In DNA, the CDR3 is TGTGCCAGCAGCCAAGATCTTACGGCAGGGCGCTACTATGGCTACACCTTC. Translation: CASSQDLTAGRYYGYTF.

V usage is TRBV12-3 or TRBV12-4 and J usage is TRBJ1-1, with TRBD1 as a possible D gene (6 bases). Trimming left V 3 bases short and J 8 bases short, with 10 bases between. This CDR3 contains 12 residues. CDR3 nucleotides: TGTGCCAGCAGTTTCTACAGGGTAGAAGCTTTCTTT. It translates to CASSFYRVEAFF.

This chain links TRBV2 with TRBJ1-1; D is ambiguous. This CDR3 has 13 amino acids. Trimming took 6 bases from V and 1 from J, leaving 9 bases between them. The germline gives CDR1 SNHLY, CDR2 FYNNEI. In DNA form, the CDR3 reads TGTGCCAGCAGCGAACAACCGAACACTGAAGCTTTCTTT. Its translation: CASSEQPNTEAFF.

This chain connects TRBV6-1 to TRBJ2-3; D remains ambiguous. Trimming shortened V by 3 bases and J by 0 bases, and 22 bases separated the two germline ends. The germline V gene has CDR1 MNHNS and CDR2 SASEGT. This CDR3 spans 19 amino acids. The CDR3 protein is CASSEYRGVAGASTDTQYF. Written as DNA, the CDR3 is TGTGCCAGCAGTGAGTACCGCGGTGTGGCCGGCGCTAGCACAGATACGCAGTATTTT.